This T cell receptor (beta chain) was retrieved from a study of T cell responses to AZD1222 COVID-19 vaccine. Study-level findings and limits: The reported proportion of spike-specific TCRs targeting unmutated variant regions was nearly half. It was only after the peak T cell response that any repertoires were sampled.

As concerns this clone: Its antigen is unknown.

TCRdb keeps only in-frame clones here, not all; method: immunoSEQ multiplex PCR. The sample comprises roughly 40,000 clones, around 80% of which are singletons, and approximately 3.6% rests with the top ten. Trimming cost V 6 bases and J 2 bases, with 14 bases left between them. Looked up from germline, CDR1 is MNHEY and CDR2 is SVGAGI. This CDR3 has 15 residues. The TCR sequence derives from an adult in good health. This specimen was peripheral blood, taken on day 0 of AZD1222 vaccination. The V call is TRBV6-5, the J call TRBJ2-1; D ambiguous. The CDR3: CASRRIQDPYNEQFF. CDR3 in DNA: TGTGCCAGCAGGAGGATTCAAGACCCCTACAATGAGCAGTTCTTC.